The 11 T cell receptor beta chains listed next were all sequenced from one sample in a study of blood T cell repertoires in COVID-19. Sequencing used immunoSEQ multiplex PCR; TCRdb keeps in-frame clones, though not all of them. Here the sample spans about 54,000 clones, roughly 80% being singletons. The sequencing sample was made of peripheral blood. All receptors come from a woman in her fifties or sixties with acute or convalescent COVID-19.

This clone was observed a single time. The rearrangement joins TRBV19 to TRBJ1-3; the D is unclear. Germline lookup yields CDR1 LNHDA and CDR2 SQIVND (reference sequence). The CDR3 has 15 residues. V was trimmed by 5 bases and J by 0 bases, leaving 11 bases between them. CDR3 nucleotides: TGTGCCAGTAGTCCGGAGCCATTCTCTGGAAACACCATATATTTT. Protein: CASSPEPFSGNTIYF.

V and J are TRBV4-1 and TRBJ2-7, with a weak D call TRBD2 (5 bases). CDR3 length equals 15 residues. Germline loops: CDR1 MGHRA, CDR2 YSYEKL. The ends were cut back, 0 bases at V and 6 bases at J, with 15 bases in the middle. CDR3 coding DNA: TGCGCCAGCAGCCAAGATCCCCAGACGGCGGGCGAGCAGTACTTC. This gives the protein CASSQDPQTAGEQYF.

This clone is judged large (0.1 to 1%). This chain uses TRBV15 with TRBJ2-3, with D unresolved. Germline-derived CDR1 and CDR2 are LNHNV and YYDKDF (reference sequence). The V and J ends lost 0 bases and 2 bases respectively, with 6 bases between them. This CDR3 region has 14 residues. The CDR3 DNA is TGTGCCACCAGCAGAGATCAGGCCACAGATACGCAGTATTTT. Amino acids: CATSRDQATDTQYF.

V usage is TRBV4-1 and J usage is TRBJ1-5; 9 bases are shared with TRBD1. The CDR3 has 15 residues. Germline V gene lookup returns CDR1 MGHRA and CDR2 YSYEKL. Unmatched junction bases numbered 7, after V lost 3 bases and J lost 7 bases. In DNA form, the CDR3 reads TGCGCCAGCAGCCAGATACAGGGGGCAGGGCAGCCCCAGCATTTT. This translates into CASSQIQGAGQPQHF.

This clone has only a few counts. This chain joins TRBV19 and TRBJ1-6; no reliable D call. The CDR3 covers 14 residues. Between the trimmed V and J ends, which lost 2 bases and 5 bases, there was a span of 7 bases. The germline V gene encodes CDR1 LNHDA and CDR2 SQIVND (reference sequence). The CDR3 reads CASSIQLNNSPLHF. For the CDR3, the DNA is TGTGCCAGTAGTATACAGTTGAATAATTCACCCCTCCACTTT.

V is TRBV10-3 and J is TRBJ2-3; perhaps TRBD2 as D (6 bases). V was cut by 6 bases and J by 6 bases, with 7 bases left in between. Germline CDR1 is ENHRY and CDR2 is SYGVKD. The CDR3 length is 11 residues. The CDR3 DNA reads TGTGCCATCAGACGGGGGGATACGCAGTATTTT. This gives the protein CAIRRGDTQYF.

This clone appeared once. At one boundary the junction diverges from the germline segment, which might be a read error. This chain joins TRBV10-3 and TRBJ1-4; D possibly corresponds to TRBD1 (6 bases). Germline V gene data show CDR1 as ENHRY and CDR2 as SYGVKD. The CDR3 runs 15 residues. The CDR3 DNA reads as TGTGCCACGGCAAACAGGGAAACTACTAAGGAAAAACTGTTTTTT. It translates to CATANRETTKEKLFF.

The chain joins TRBV15 to TRBJ1-1; D is undetermined. Per germline, CDR1 LNHNV and CDR2 YYDKDF (reference sequence). V was shortened by 0 bases and J by 3 bases, with 11 bases between the two germline ends. CDR3 length: 15 amino acids. The CDR3 sequence: CATSREGGEYTEAFF. The CDR3 nucleotides read TGTGCCACCAGCAGAGAAGGCGGGGAATACACTGAAGCTTTCTTT.

The chain employs TRBV7-8 and TRBJ1-5, with a possible D match to TRBD1 (6 bases). The CDR3 runs to 14 residues. Germline CDR1 reads SGHVS; CDR2 reads FQNEAQ. V lost 3 bases and J 5 bases, leaving 11 bases between the germline ends. CDR3: CASSLGAPDQPQHF. The DNA of the CDR3 is TGTGCCAGCAGCTTGGGGGCTCCGGATCAGCCCCAGCATTTT.

The V call is TRBV11-2, the J call TRBJ2-4; possibly TRBD1 for D (5 bases). The germline V and J ends were trimmed by 5 bases and 7 bases, with 18 bases remaining between them. The CDR3 is made up of 15 amino acids. Germline CDR1 is SGHAT and CDR2 is FQNNGV. The CDR3 DNA reads as TGTGCCAGCAGCCAACTGGGGCCTTCCTGGAACATTCAGTACTTC. This codes for CASSQLGPSWNIQYF.

V usage is TRBV5-1 and J usage is TRBJ1-2; the match to TRBD1 covers 10 bases. Germline lookup yields CDR1 SGHRS and CDR2 YFSETQ. Unmatched junction bases numbered 5, after V lost 4 bases and J lost 8 bases. This CDR3 spans 13 amino acids. CDR3 coding DNA: TGCGCCAGCAGCCCCTGGACAGGGGGGGGCTACACCTTC. It codes for CASSPWTGGGYTF.